What follows describes a single T cell receptor (beta chain). Its antigen is undetermined. This sample stems from a study of PD-1 blockade in mismatch repair-deficient tumors. Study results and limitations: Rapid post-treatment expansion, then contraction, generally preceding radiologic response, marked tumor-resident clones.

Sequencing used immunoSEQ multiplex PCR; TCRdb keeps in-frame clones, though not all of them. The sample yields under 95,000 clones, around 80% seen once. Every patient had mismatch repair deficiency by PCR or immunohistochemistry. Specimen: peripheral blood, collected 44 weeks after starting pembrolizumab. The source is an adult with mismatch repair-deficient cancer.

DNA of the CDR3: TGTGCCAGCAGTGCCGGGGCAGGGGGGGAGACCCAGTACTTC. Encoded protein: CASSAGAGGETQYF. The V gene is TRBV6-1, the J gene TRBJ2-5, with D possibly TRBD1 on 7 matching bases. This CDR3 contains 14 residues. The germline CDR1 and CDR2 sequences are MNHNS and SASEGT. Trimming shortened V by 4 bases and J by 5 bases, and 14 bases separated the two germline ends.